The TCR beta chain under discussion was sequenced for a study of cytomegalovirus exposure and HLA in healthy donors. The PCR contained 60 Vbeta and 13 Jbeta primers. Profiling relied on immunoSEQ multiplex PCR, and the TCRdb table lists in-frame clones only, not all of them. Of about 170,000 clones listed, about four fifths are singletons. General study results and limits: For most subjects, TCR beta sequences were reported to predict HLA-A and HLA-B alleles with accuracy.

With respect to this clone: What it binds is not known.

The CDR3 contains 14 residues. Germline CDR1 and CDR2: LNHDA and SQIVND (reference sequence). Trimming removed 5 bases from V and 10 bases from J, with 18 bases in between. The sequence was collected from a man aged 30 to 39 in good health and CMV-seropositive. Sequenced material: PBMCs. The chain is built from TRBV19 and TRBJ2-1, with D perhaps TRBD2 (6 bases). CDR3 in DNA: TGTGCCAGTAGTGTCGGACGGGGCGCGGGAGAGCAGTTCTTC. Translating gives CASSVGRGAGEQFF.